The 20 T cell receptor beta chains reported below all come from one sample, sequenced in a study of regulatory T cells in long-lasting Graves disease. Building the TCR beta libraries relied on iRepertoire HTBI primers, and CDR3 regions underwent Arm-PCR. From the multiplex PCR reads, TCRdb called clonotypes with MiXCR, one entry per CDR3 protein. The sample has approximately 360,000 distinct CDR3 sequences, 10% to 15% seen once. Specified time point: newly diagnosed GD, antithyroid drugs for less than 3 months. The TCR library was made from RNA extracted from PBMCs. This sample also belongs to another study, concerning T cells in Graves' hyperthyroidism and ophthalmopathy.

The starting material was peripheral blood mononuclear cells (PBMCs), obtained at new diagnosis, from a patient treated with antithyroid drugs. These receptors all come from a woman younger than 35 with Graves disease.

This clonotype was counted ten times or more. This chain joins TRBV20-1 and TRBJ2-4; possible D gene TRBD1, 6 bases. The V gene lost 6 bases and the J gene lost 0 bases, with 21 bases spanning the gap. Germline CDR1 reads DFQATT; CDR2 reads SNEGSKA (reference sequence). The CDR3 consists of 17 residues. The CDR3 spells CSAPYQGQKLAKNIQYF. The CDR3 DNA is TGCAGTGCCCCCTACCAAGGACAGAAGCTAGCCAAAAACATTCAGTACTTC.

In this sample, this clonotype turned up many times. This chain connects TRBV4-1 to TRBJ1-1; a weak D match, TRBD1 (5 bases). Trimming stripped 0 bases from V and 3 bases from J, with 17 bases between. The CDR3 loop spans 17 amino acids. Germline CDR1 and CDR2: MGHRA and YSYEKL. In DNA form, the CDR3 reads TGCGCCAGCAGCCAAGAAGGACACCGCTTCTCGCACACTGAAGCTTTCTTT. Translating it yields CASSQEGHRFSHTEAFF.

As concerns this clonotype: Relative to the germline gene, one junction end is altered; a read error may explain this. This chain uses TRBV13 with TRBJ1-1, with D unclear. CDR3 length: 12 residues. Germline V CDR1 and CDR2: PRHDT, FYEKMQ (reference sequence). The CDR3 is CASAKANTEAFF. As DNA, the CDR3 is TGTGCCAGCGCAAAGGCGAACACCGAAGCTTTCTTT. Filled out from reference TRBV13 and TRBJ1-1, the complete variable domain reads AAGVIQSPRHLIKEKRETATLKCYPIPRHDTVYWYQQGPGQDPQFLISFYEKMQSDKGSIPDRFSAQQFSDYHSELNMSSLELGDSALYFCASAKANTEAFFGQGTRLTVV.

The chain uses TRBV7-8 and TRBJ2-7; TRBD2 agrees at 11 bases. The germline CDR1 and CDR2 sequences are SGHVS and FQNEAQ. There are 18 residues in the CDR3. Trimming cost V 5 bases and J 3 bases; bases outside gene matches: 15. CDR3 sequence: CASSPLRGLAVPSYEQYF. The CDR3 DNA reads as TGTGCCAGCAGCCCCCTCCGGGGACTAGCGGTACCTAGCTACGAGCAGTACTTC.

This clonotype was picked up many times. This chain uses TRBV7-3 with TRBJ2-1; D remains ambiguous. The CDR3 extends over 13 amino acids. Germline V gene sequence: CDR1 SGHTA, CDR2 FQGTGA. V was cut by 6 bases and J by 2 bases, with 8 bases left in between. This CDR3 reads CASRPDTYNEQFF. Written as DNA, the CDR3 is TGTGCCAGCAGACCTGACACCTACAATGAGCAGTTCTTC.

This chain connects TRBV20-1 to TRBJ1-1; 10 bases align to TRBD1. Germline V gene data show CDR1 as DFQATT and CDR2 as SNEGSKA (reference sequence). The CDR3 length is 17 residues. The junction had 13 bases not matched to a gene; V was cut back by 4 bases and J by 2 bases. CDR3 protein: CSATFRPGTGDNTEAFF. CDR3 bases: TGCAGTGCTACCTTCCGACCCGGGACAGGGGATAACACTGAAGCTTTCTTT.

There are many counts of this clonotype. The chain combines TRBV4-3 with TRBJ1-2; D gene ambiguous. The CDR3 has 13 residues. The ends were cut back, 10 bases at V and 2 bases at J, with 14 bases in the middle. Germline V gives CDR1 LGHNA, CDR2 YSLEER. The CDR3 loop reads CAIVGWENYGYTF. In nucleotides, the CDR3 is TGCGCCATCGTCGGGTGGGAGAACTATGGCTACACCTTC.

Many counts were recorded for this clonotype. The chain couples TRBV28 to TRBJ1-1, with 9 bases that match TRBD1. The V gene end was trimmed by 6 bases and the J gene end by 0 bases; junction bases not matched to a gene: 5. The V gene's germline CDR1 is MDHEN and CDR2 SYDVKM. The CDR3 is 15 amino acids. The CDR3 DNA is TGTGCCAGCAGGACAGGGGGACTAATGAACACTGAAGCTTTCTTT. Its protein product is CASRTGGLMNTEAFF.

The chain employs TRBV28 and TRBJ2-5; no reliable D call. The CDR3 contains 14 residues. Trimming shortened V by 3 bases and J by 4 bases, and 12 bases separated the two germline ends. CDR1 and CDR2 from the germline V gene are MDHEN and SYDVKM. The CDR3, as DNA: TGTGCCAGCAGTTTCTCTGGTACCGCAGAGACCCAGTACTTC. Translation: CASSFSGTAETQYF.

This clonotype was picked up many times. The V and J genes are TRBV20-1 and TRBJ1-5; D remains ambiguous. Trimming removed 6 bases at V and 2 bases at J, with 17 bases between. The V gene's germline CDR1 is DFQATT and CDR2 SNEGSKA (reference sequence). The CDR3 totals 15 residues. The CDR3, as DNA: TGCAGTGCCCAACCTGACCCGTTCGGCAATCAGCCCCAGCATTTT. It is translated as CSAQPDPFGNQPQHF.

This clonotype was detected only a few times. The junction and the germline gene differ at one end; a read error may be behind it. The rearrangement uses TRBV10-2 and TRBJ2-7, with 10 bases that match TRBD2. Germline values: CDR1 WSHSY, CDR2 SAAADI. The CDR3 has 15 residues. CDR3 sequence reads: CASSFLSGRTNERYF. The CDR3 DNA is TGCGCCAGCAGTTTTCTTAGCGGGAGGACCAACGAGCGGTACTTC.

This clonotype was seen at least ten times. J is TRBJ2-1 and V is TRBV3-1; 12 nucleotides line up with TRBD2. Unmatched junction bases numbered 2, after V lost 1 base and J lost 1 base. Looked up from germline, CDR1 is LGHDT and CDR2 is YNNKEL (reference sequence). The CDR3 has 17 amino acids. The CDR3 DNA reads TGTGCCAGCAGCCAAGGACTAGCGGGAGCTTCCTACAATGAGCAGTTCTTC. This sequence encodes CASSQGLAGASYNEQFF.

The chain combines TRBV28 with TRBJ1-1; D not certain. Deletions cut 1 base from V and 1 base from J, with 13 bases between. Germline V lookup: CDR1 MDHEN, CDR2 SYDVKM. The CDR3 spans 16 residues. The CDR3 DNA reads as TGTGCCAGCAGTTTATTCGGCGGGGAGAGGAACACTGAAGCTTTCTTT. Residues: CASSLFGGERNTEAFF. Variable domain in full (rest from reference TRBV28 and TRBJ1-1): DVKVTQSSRYLVKRTGEKVFLECVQDMDHENMFWYRQDPGLGLRLIYFSYDVKMKEKGDIPEGYSVSREKKERFSLILESASTNQTSMYLCASSLFGGERNTEAFFGQGTRLTVV.

At least ten counts were recorded for this clonotype. This chain joins TRBV10-3 and TRBJ2-1; TRBD2 matches 13 bases. Germline V gene sequence: CDR1 ENHRY, CDR2 SYGVKD. With 4 bases clipped from V and 2 bases from J, the junction kept 5 bases outside the gene matches. There are 17 residues in the CDR3. Here the CDR3 DNA reads TGTGCCATCAGTGGGGGGACTAGCGGGGACCCCTACAATGAGCAGTTCTTC. Its translation: CAISGGTSGDPYNEQFF.

The J gene is TRBJ1-5, the V gene TRBV13; unclear D gene. The CDR3 length is 14 residues. Germline CDR1 and CDR2: PRHDT and FYEKMQ (reference sequence). V was shortened by 0 bases and J by 11 bases, with 14 bases between the two germline ends. CDR3 amino acids: CASSLGKGPVAQHF. CDR3 sequence (DNA): TGTGCCAGCAGCTTAGGAAAAGGGCCTGTTGCCCAGCATTTT.

The chain joins TRBV6-5 to TRBJ2-7; D gene ambiguous. Trimming shortened V by 0 bases and J by 2 bases, and 5 bases separated the two germline ends. This CDR3 contains 13 residues. In germline, CDR1 is MNHEY, CDR2 SVGAGI. The CDR3 region has the DNA TGTGCCAGCAGTTACTCTGGGACCTACGAGCAGTACTTC. It translates to CASSYSGTYEQYF.

This clonotype was counted only a few times. The chain employs TRBV11-1 and TRBJ2-7, with D unresolved. Germline V gene sequence: CDR1 SGHAT, CDR2 FQDESV (reference sequence). Trimming took off 0 bases at V and 0 bases at J, with 12 bases between the two ends. CDR3 length equals 16 residues. CDR3 sequence reads: CASSLALKSSSYEQYF. The CDR3 coding sequence is TGTGCCAGCAGCTTAGCGCTTAAATCCAGCTCCTACGAGCAGTACTTC.

This clonotype was found many times. V gene TRBV7-8 combines with J gene TRBJ2-5; D perhaps matches TRBD2 (5 bases). Trimming took 5 bases from V and 2 from J, leaving 9 bases between them. This CDR3 spans 13 amino acids. Germline lookup yields CDR1 SGHVS and CDR2 FQNEAQ. For the CDR3, the DNA is TGTGCCAGCAGCACGGACTGGCAAGAGACCCAGTACTTC. Translation: CASSTDWQETQYF.

This clonotype was detected ten times or more. V and J are TRBV12-3 or TRBV12-4 and TRBJ2-3; D may be TRBD2 (6 bases). CDR3 length: 14 amino acids. Deletions cut 6 bases from V and 2 bases from J, with 12 bases between. CDR3 residues: CASRPGLHTDTQYF. DNA of the CDR3: TGTGCCAGCAGGCCGGGACTTCACACAGATACGCAGTATTTT.

This clonotype occurred many times. V and J are TRBV5-6 and TRBJ1-2, with D unclear. Germline CDR1 reads SGHDT; CDR2 reads YYEEEE. The V end was cut by 2 bases, the J end by 3 bases, with 5 bases between. The CDR3 totals 12 residues. CDR3 in DNA: TGTGCCAGCAGCTTCCGGGACTATGGCTACACCTTC. It is translated as CASSFRDYGYTF.